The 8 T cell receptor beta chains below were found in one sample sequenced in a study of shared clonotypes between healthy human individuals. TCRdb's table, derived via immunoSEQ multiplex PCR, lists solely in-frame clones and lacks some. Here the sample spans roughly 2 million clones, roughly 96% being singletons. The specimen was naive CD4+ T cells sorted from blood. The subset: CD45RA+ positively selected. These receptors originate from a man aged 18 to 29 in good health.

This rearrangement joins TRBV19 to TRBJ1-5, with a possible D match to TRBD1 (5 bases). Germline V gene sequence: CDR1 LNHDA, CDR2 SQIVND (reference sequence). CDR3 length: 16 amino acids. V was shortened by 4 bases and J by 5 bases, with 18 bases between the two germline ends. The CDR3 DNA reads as TGTGCCAGTAGTACAAACTCTGGGACCTTCTATCAGCCCCAGCATTTT. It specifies CASSTNSGTFYQPQHF.

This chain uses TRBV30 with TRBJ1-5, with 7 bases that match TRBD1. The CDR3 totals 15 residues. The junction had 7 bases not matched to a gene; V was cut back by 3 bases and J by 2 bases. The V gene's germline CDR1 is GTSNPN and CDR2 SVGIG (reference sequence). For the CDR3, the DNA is TGTGCCTGGAGCGCCGGGACAGCGGGCAATCAGCCCCAGCATTTT. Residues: CAWSAGTAGNQPQHF.

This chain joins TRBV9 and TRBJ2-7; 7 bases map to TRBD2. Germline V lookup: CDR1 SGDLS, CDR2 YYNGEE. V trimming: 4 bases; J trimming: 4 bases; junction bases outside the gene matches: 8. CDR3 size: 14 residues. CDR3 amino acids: CASSSSIGGYEQYF. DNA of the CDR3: TGTGCCAGCAGCTCCTCTATCGGGGGGTACGAGCAGTACTTC.

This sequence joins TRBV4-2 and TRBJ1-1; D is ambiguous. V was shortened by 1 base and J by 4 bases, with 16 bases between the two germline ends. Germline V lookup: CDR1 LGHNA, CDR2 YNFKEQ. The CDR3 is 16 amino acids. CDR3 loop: CASSQANAEEGTEAFF. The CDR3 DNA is TGTGCCAGCAGCCAAGCGAACGCAGAGGAGGGCACTGAAGCTTTCTTT.

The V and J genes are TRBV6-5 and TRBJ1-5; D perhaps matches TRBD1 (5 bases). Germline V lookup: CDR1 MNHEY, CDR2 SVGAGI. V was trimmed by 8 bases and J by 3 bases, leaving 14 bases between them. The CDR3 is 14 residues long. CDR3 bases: TGTGCCAGCTCCCGGGGCAGGAACAATCAGCCCCAGCATTTT. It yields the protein CASSRGRNNQPQHF.

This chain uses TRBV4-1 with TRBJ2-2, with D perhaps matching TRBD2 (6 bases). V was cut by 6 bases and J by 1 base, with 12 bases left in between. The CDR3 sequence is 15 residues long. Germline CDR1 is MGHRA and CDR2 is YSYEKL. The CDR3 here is CASRSPAGNTGELFF. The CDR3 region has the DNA TGCGCCAGCAGGAGCCCAGCGGGGAACACCGGGGAGCTGTTTTTT.

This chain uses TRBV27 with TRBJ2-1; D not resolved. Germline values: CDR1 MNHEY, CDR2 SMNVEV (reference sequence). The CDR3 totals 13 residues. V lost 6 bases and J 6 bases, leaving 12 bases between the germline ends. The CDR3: CASRVGWGNEQFF. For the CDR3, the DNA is TGTGCCAGCAGGGTCGGCTGGGGCAATGAGCAGTTCTTC.

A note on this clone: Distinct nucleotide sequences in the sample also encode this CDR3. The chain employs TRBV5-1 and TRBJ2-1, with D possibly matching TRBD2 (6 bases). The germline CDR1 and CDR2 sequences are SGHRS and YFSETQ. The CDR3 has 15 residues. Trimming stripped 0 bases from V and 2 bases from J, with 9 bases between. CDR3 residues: CASSLVADPYNEQFF. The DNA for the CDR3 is TGCGCCAGCAGCTTGGTAGCGGACCCCTACAATGAGCAGTTCTTC. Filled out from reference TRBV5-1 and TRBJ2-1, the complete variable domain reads KAGVTQTPRYLIKTRGQQVTLSCSPISGHRSVSWYQQTPGQGLQFLFEYFSETQRNKGNFPGRFSGRQFSNSRSEMNVSTLELGDSALYLCASSLVADPYNEQFFGPGTRLTVL.